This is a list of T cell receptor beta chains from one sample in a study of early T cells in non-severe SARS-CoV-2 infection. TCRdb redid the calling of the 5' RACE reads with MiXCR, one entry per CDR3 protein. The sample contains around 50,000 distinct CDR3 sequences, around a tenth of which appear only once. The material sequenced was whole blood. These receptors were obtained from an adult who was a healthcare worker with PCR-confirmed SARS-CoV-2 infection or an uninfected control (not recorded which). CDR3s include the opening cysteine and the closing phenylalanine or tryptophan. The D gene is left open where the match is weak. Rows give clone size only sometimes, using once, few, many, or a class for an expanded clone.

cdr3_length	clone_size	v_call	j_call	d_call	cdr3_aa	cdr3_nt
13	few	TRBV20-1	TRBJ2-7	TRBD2	CSARGQGGYEQYF	TGCAGTGCTAGGGGGCAGGGAGGGTACGAGCAGTACTTC
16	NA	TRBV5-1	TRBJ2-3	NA	CASSLGDGGGTDTQYF	TGCGCCAGCAGCTTGGGGGATGGGGGAGGCACAGATACGCAGTATTTT
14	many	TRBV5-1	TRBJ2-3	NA	CASRPNTGGDTQYF	TGCGCCAGCAGGCCGAATACAGGAGGAGATACGCAGTATTTT
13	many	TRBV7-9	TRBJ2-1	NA	CASSLAGYHEQFF	TGTGCCAGCAGCTTAGCTGGGTACCATGAGCAGTTCTTC
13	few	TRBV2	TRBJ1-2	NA	CASSDEATYGYTF	TGTGCCAGCAGTGATGAGGCAACCTATGGCTACACCTTC
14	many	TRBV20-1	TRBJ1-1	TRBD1	CSATTGTANTEAFF	TGCAGTGCCACTACCGGGACAGCGAACACTGAAGCTTTCTTT
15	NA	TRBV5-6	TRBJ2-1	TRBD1	CASSFSGGPYNEQFF	TGTGCCAGCAGCTTCTCAGGGGGTCCCTACAATGAGCAGTTCTTC
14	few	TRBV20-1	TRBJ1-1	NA	CSAVREGGYTEAFF	TGCAGTGCTGTACGCGAGGGGGGATACACTGAAGCTTTCTTT
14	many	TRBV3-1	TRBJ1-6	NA	CASSQDHYNSPLHF	TGTGCCAGCAGCCAAGACCATTATAATTCACCCCTCCACTTT
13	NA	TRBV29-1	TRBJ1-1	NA	CSARPRSNTEAFF	TGCAGCGCCCGTCCCAGGTCGAACACTGAAGCTTTCTTT
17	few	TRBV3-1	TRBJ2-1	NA	CASSQLPGSSSYNEQFF	TGTGCCAGCAGCCAGTTGCCTGGCTCTAGCTCCTACAATGAGCAGTTCTTC
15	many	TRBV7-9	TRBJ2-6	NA	CASSPTQAGANVLTF	TGTGCCAGCAGCCCCACCCAGGCGGGGGCCAACGTCCTGACTTTC
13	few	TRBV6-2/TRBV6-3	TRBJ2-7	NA	CASSYTRDHEQYF	TGTGCCAGCAGTTATACCCGGGACCACGAGCAGTACTTC
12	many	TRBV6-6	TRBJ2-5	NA	CATRDGGETQYF	TGTGCCACCCGGGACGGTGGGGAGACCCAGTACTTC
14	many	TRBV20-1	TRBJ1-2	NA	CSARESGERDGYTF	TGCAGTGCTAGAGAGTCTGGGGAAAGGGATGGCTACACCTTC
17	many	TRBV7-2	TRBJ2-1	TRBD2	CASSFGLLTSGGNEQFF	TGTGCCAGCAGCTTTGGTTTACTGACTAGCGGGGGTAATGAGCAGTTCTTC
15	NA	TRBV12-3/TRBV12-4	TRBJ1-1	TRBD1	CASSFRQGGDSEAFF	TGTGCCAGCAGTTTCCGACAGGGCGGTGATTCTGAAGCTTTCTTT
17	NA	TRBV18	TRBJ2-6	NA	CASSPPLGDPGANVLTF	TGTGCCAGCTCACCACCCCTAGGGGACCCTGGGGCCAACGTCCTGACTTTC
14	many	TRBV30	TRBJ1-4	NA	CAWSVGQYNEKLFF	TGTGCCTGGAGTGTCGGACAGTATAATGAAAAACTGTTTTTT
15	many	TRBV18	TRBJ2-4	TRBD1	CASSPRGTGGNIQYF	TGTGCCAGCTCACCACGTGGGACAGGGGGAAACATTCAGTACTTC
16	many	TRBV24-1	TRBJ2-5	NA	CATSDSGSAPIETQYF	TGTGCCACCAGTGATTCCGGGTCGGCCCCAATAGAGACCCAGTACTTC
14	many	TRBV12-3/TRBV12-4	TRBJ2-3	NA	CASSGPTSTDTQYF	TGTGCCAGCAGTGGGCCTACTAGCACAGATACGCAGTATTTT
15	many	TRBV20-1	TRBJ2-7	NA	CSAARLDASSYEQYF	TGCAGTGCTGCTCGATTGGATGCAAGCTCCTACGAGCAGTACTTC
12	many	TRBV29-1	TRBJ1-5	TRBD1	CSVGTGDQPQHF	TGCAGCGTGGGGACAGGGGATCAGCCCCAGCATTTT
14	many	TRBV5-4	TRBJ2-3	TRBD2	CASNKAGPTDTQYF	TGTGCCAGCAACAAAGCGGGACCCACAGATACGCAGTATTTT
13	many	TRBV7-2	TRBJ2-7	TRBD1	CASSLQGVDEQYF	TGTGCCAGCAGCTTACAGGGGGTGGACGAGCAGTACTTC
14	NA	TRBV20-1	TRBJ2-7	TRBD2	CSAIEAGETYEQYF	TGCAGTGCTATAGAAGCGGGGGAGACCTACGAGCAGTACTTC
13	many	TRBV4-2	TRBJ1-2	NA	CASSQDRDFGYTF	TGTGCCAGCAGCCAAGATCGGGATTTTGGCTACACCTTC
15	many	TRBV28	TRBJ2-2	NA	CASSLLAPNTGELFF	TGTGCCAGCAGTCTCCTAGCCCCGAACACCGGGGAGCTGTTTTTT
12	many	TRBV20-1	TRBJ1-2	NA	CSVQGLRYGYTF	TGCAGTGTCCAGGGTTTGCGGTATGGCTACACCTTC
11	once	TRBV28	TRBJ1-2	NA	CASSYAEGYTF	TGTGCCAGCAGCTACGCGGAAGGCTACACCTTC
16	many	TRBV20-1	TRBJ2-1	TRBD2	CSAPEPSGKVYNEQFF	TGCAGTGCGCCAGAACCTAGCGGGAAGGTTTACAATGAGCAGTTCTTC
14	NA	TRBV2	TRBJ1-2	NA	CASSEEIGPGGYTF	TGTGCCAGCAGTGAAGAAATAGGTCCAGGAGGCTACACCTTC
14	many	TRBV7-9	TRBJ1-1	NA	CASSGREVKTEAFF	TGTGCCAGCAGCGGGAGGGAGGTTAAAACTGAAGCTTTCTTT
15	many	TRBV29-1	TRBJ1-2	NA	CSIGGAGRESYGYTF	TGCAGCATAGGAGGGGCAGGGAGGGAGTCCTATGGCTACACCTTC
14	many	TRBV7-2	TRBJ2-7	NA	CASSFRGSRDEQYF	TGTGCCAGCAGCTTCCGGGGTTCCAGAGACGAGCAGTACTTC
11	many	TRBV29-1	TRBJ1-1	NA	CSVEKGGGAFF	TGCAGCGTTGAAAAGGGTGGGGGGGCTTTCTTT
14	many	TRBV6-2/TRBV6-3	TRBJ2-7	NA	CASSYTRQGYEQYF	TGTGCCAGCAGTTACACAAGACAAGGCTACGAGCAGTACTTC
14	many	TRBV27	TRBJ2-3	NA	CASSPPSYTDTQYF	TGTGCCAGCAGTCCACCCAGCTACACAGATACGCAGTATTTT
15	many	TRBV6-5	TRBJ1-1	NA	CASSYSEQGWTEAFF	TGTGCCAGCAGTTACTCGGAACAGGGATGGACTGAAGCTTTCTTT
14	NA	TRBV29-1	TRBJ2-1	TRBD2	CSVDLGLANNEQFF	TGCAGCGTTGATCTAGGACTAGCAAACAATGAGCAGTTCTTC
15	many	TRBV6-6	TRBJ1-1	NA	CASTSHLDGNTEAFF	TGTGCCAGCACGTCACATCTCGACGGTAACACTGAAGCTTTCTTT